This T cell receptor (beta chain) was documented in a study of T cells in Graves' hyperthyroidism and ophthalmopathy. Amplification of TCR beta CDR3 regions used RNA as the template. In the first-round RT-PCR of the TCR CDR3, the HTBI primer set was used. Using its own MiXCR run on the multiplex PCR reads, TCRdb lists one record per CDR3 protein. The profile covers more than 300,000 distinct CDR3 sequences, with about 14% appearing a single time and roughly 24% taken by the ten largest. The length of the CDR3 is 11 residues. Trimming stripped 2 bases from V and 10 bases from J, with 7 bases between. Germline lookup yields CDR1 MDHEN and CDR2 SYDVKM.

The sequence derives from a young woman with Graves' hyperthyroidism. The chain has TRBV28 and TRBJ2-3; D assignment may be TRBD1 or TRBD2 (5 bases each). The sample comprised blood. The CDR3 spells CASSLGTPQYF. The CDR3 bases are TGTGCCAGCAGTTTAGGGACCCCGCAGTATTTT.